Sequencing of this TCR beta chain was carried out in a study of blood T cell repertoires in COVID-19. Sequenced by immunoSEQ multiplex PCR; TCRdb stores in-frame clones only, minus some. The repertoire holds about 240,000 clones, approximately 83% seen once, with 3% to 4% in the top ten. CDR3 length: 15 amino acids. The germline V gene has CDR1 MGHDK and CDR2 SYGVNS. V was pared by 3 bases and J by 3 bases, with 14 bases between. The source of this sequence is a woman aged 40 to 50 with acute COVID-19. The chain employs TRBV25-1 and TRBJ1-2; possibly TRBD1 for D (5 bases). Specimen: PBMCs or T cells enriched from blood (not recorded which). In DNA, the CDR3 is TGTGCCAGCAGTGATCCATTGGGGGGTCACTATGGCTACACCTTC. It specifies CASSDPLGGHYGYTF.